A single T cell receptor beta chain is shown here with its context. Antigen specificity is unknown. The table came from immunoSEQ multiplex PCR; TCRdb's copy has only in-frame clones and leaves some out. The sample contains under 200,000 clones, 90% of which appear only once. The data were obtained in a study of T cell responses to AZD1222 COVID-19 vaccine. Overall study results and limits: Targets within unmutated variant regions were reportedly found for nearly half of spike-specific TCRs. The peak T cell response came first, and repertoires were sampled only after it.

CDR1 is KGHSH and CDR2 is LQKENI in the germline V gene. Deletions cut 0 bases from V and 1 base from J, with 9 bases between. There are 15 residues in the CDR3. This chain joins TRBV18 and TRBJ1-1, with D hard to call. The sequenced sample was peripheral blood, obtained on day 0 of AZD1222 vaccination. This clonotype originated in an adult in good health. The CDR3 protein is CASSPPGSRNTEAFF. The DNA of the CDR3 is TGTGCCAGCTCACCACCGGGGAGCAGGAACACTGAAGCTTTCTTT.